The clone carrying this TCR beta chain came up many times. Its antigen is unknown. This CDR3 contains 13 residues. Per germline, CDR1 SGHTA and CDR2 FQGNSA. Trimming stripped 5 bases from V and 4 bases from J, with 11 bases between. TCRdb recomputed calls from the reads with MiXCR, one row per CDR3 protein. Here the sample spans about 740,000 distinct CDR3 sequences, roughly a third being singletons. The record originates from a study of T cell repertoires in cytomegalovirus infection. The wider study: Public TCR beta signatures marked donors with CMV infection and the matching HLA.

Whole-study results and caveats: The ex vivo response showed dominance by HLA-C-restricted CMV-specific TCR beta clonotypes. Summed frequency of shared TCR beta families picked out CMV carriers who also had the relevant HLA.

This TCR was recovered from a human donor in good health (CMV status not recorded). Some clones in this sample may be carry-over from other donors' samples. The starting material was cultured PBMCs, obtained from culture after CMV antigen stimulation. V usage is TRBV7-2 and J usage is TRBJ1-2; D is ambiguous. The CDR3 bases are TGTGCCAGCAGCGTAGATCCCACCTATGGCTACACCTTC. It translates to CASSVDPTYGYTF. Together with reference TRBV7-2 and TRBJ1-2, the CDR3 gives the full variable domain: GAGVSQSPSNKVTEKGKDVELRCDPISGHTALYWYRQSLGQGLEFLIYFQGNSAPDKSGLPSDRFSAERTGGSVSTLTIQRTQQEDSAVYLCASSVDPTYGYTFGSGTRLTVV.